One T cell receptor (beta chain) is described in this entry. Survey-level immunoSEQ sequencing profiled the TCR beta repertoire. The data were produced by immunoSEQ multiplex PCR, yet TCRdb's version contains in-frame clones alone and is incomplete. The sample lists about 68,000 clones, just under 95% occurring once. The CDR3 consists of 14 residues. Germline-derived CDR1 and CDR2 are KGHSH and LQKENI. V was pared by 1 base and J by 5 bases, with 9 bases between. The genes are TRBV18 and TRBJ2-1; D is possibly TRBD1 (6 bases). Sequenced input: PBMCs. The clonotype comes from a man aged 35 to 55 with rheumatoid arthritis. Here the CDR3 reads CASSPLDSHNEQFF. CDR3 in DNA: TGTGCCAGCTCACCACTGGACAGCCACAATGAGCAGTTCTTC. Together with reference TRBV18 and TRBJ2-1, the CDR3 gives the full variable domain: NAGVMQNPRHLVRRRGQEARLRCSPMKGHSHVYWYRQLPEEGLKFMVYLQKENIIDESGMPKERFSAEFPKEGPSILRIQQVVRGDSAAYFCASSPLDSHNEQFFGPGTRLTVL.